This T cell receptor (beta chain) is drawn from a study of shared clonotypes between healthy human individuals. Study-level points and caveats: For sorted subsets, rarefaction showed incomplete sequencing despite large depth. Memory subsets had estimated richness that was generally smaller than that of naive subsets.

V lost 1 base to trimming and J lost 4 bases, with 7 bases between them. The CDR3 length is 13 residues. In germline, CDR1 is SGHTA, CDR2 FQGNSA. This table comes from immunoSEQ multiplex PCR, and its TCRdb copy is limited to in-frame clones, with some not included. Of about 1 million clones listed, roughly 80% are singletons. A CD45RA+ naive subset and a CD45RA-negative memory subset were split from CD4+ cells. As for this clone: Its target is unknown.

This sequence originates from a man between 18 and 35 years old in good health. The rearrangement links TRBV7-2 to TRBJ1-2; D unclear. Sequences were obtained from memory CD4+ T cells sorted from blood. Subset: CD45RA-negative fraction. CDR3 sequence: CASSLGGLYGYTF. CDR3 bases: TGTGCCAGCAGCTTAGGAGGCCTCTATGGCTACACCTTC.